The rows below give T cell receptor beta chains drawn from one sample of a study of T-cell reconstitution after alpha-beta-depleted transplantation in children. TCRdb re-derived calls from the PCR reads in MiXCR, one entry per CDR3 protein. Of 700,000 to 850,000 distinct CDR3 sequences listed, 16% are singletons. The sequencing used PBMCs, mostly from graft donor cells, collected 360 days after TCRalphabeta/CD19-depleted stem cell transplant. These receptors all come from a male patient younger than 18 who had a stem cell transplant for acute lymphoblastic leukemia, so the T cells may come from the graft donor. Each CDR3 is given with its conserved first and last residue. A D gene is named only where the DNA matches it firmly. Some rows have no size entry. The others give once, few or many, or a class for an expanded clone.

J | D | size | V | length | DNA | CDR3
TRBJ2-2 | . | few | TRBV9 | 14 | TGTGCCAGCAGCGTAGTTAGCGGCACCGGGGAGCTGTTTTTT | CASSVVSGTGELFF
TRBJ2-5 | . | few | TRBV19 | 13 | TGTGCCAGTACCACAGGACAAAGGGAGACCCAGTACTTC | CASTTGQRETQYF
TRBJ2-7 | TRBD2 | many | TRBV5-1 | 15 | TGCGCCAGCAGCTTGTCGGTAGCGGGAGTTCCCGAGCAGTACTTC | CASSLSVAGVPEQYF
TRBJ1-2 | . | . | TRBV5-1 | 16 | TGCGCCAGCAGTCCGAGGGCGCTCTCGGGGAACTATGGCTACACCTTC | CASSPRALSGNYGYTF
TRBJ2-7 | . | . | TRBV5-1 | 15 | TGCGCCAGCAGCCCTCCAGGGGCCTATAGCTACGAGCAGTACTTC | CASSPPGAYSYEQYF
TRBJ1-1 | . | few | TRBV12-3/TRBV12-4 | 11 | TGTGCCAGCAGTTTAAGGATCGGGGCTTTCTTT | CASSLRIGAFF
TRBJ2-5 | TRBD2 | few | TRBV20-1 | 15 | TGCAGTGCGGGGACCAAGCGGGGGGGACTTATAACCCAGTACTTC | CSAGTKRGGLITQYF
TRBJ1-1 | . | . | TRBV12-3/TRBV12-4 | 12 | TGTGCCAGCAGTCCAGGACAGTTCACGGCTTTCTTT | CASSPGQFTAFF
TRBJ2-7 | . | few | TRBV7-9 | 13 | TGTGCCAGCAGCCCCAGGGGTGCCTACGAGCAGTACTTC | CASSPRGAYEQYF
TRBJ2-7 | TRBD1 | many | TRBV10-3 | 14 | TGTGCCATCAGTACGGGACAGGGGACCCACGAGCAGTACTTC | CAISTGQGTHEQYF
TRBJ2-1 | . | few | TRBV12-3/TRBV12-4 | 15 | TGTGCCAGCAGTTTCTACCTAGAGCCGTACAATGAGCAGTTCTTC | CASSFYLEPYNEQFF
TRBJ1-1 | . | many | TRBV12-3/TRBV12-4 | 11 | TGTGCCAGCAGTTTAAACAGGGAAGCTTTCTTT | CASSLNREAFF
TRBJ2-3 | . | few | TRBV6-1 | 14 | TGTGCCAGCAGTGAAGGTTCAAGCACAGATACGCAGTATTTT | CASSEGSSTDTQYF
TRBJ2-3 | TRBD1 | few | TRBV24-1 | 14 | TGTGCCACCAAGGGACAGTATAGCACAGATACGCAGTATTTT | CATKGQYSTDTQYF
TRBJ2-7 | TRBD1 | . | TRBV24-1 | 15 | TGTGCCACCAGTGATCCTGGGACAGGAACCTACGAGCAGTACTTC | CATSDPGTGTYEQYF
TRBJ2-5 | . | . | TRBV4-2 | 14 | TGTGCCAGCAGTCGCGCCGCCCACCGGGAAGACCAGTACTTC | CASSRAAHREDQYF
TRBJ2-2 | TRBD2 | . | TRBV2 | 17 | TGTGCCAGCATTGAAGGTTGGGAGCGGGAGAGGGTCGGGGAGCTGTTTTTT | CASIEGWERERVGELFF
TRBJ2-1 | . | few | TRBV5-1 | 15 | TGCGCCAGCAGCTTGGACGGGGGCGCAGGGAATGAGCAGTTCTTC | CASSLDGGAGNEQFF
TRBJ2-7 | . | . | TRBV7-3 | 15 | TGTGCCAGCAGCTTAGTACCTCCCGGGGGCTACGAGCAGTACTTC | CASSLVPPGGYEQYF
TRBJ2-1 | TRBD1 | few | TRBV29-1 | 19 | TGCAGCGTTGAAGATCTTGAGAGGGGACAGGCCCGTACCTACAATGAGCAGTTCTTC | CSVEDLERGQARTYNEQFF
TRBJ2-1 | . | . | TRBV7-8 | 16 | TGTGCCAGCAGCTTAGCGCGGGTGGTAGCGCGTAATGAGCAGTTCTTC | CASSLARVVARNEQFF
TRBJ2-7 | TRBD2 | . | TRBV12-3/TRBV12-4 | 16 | TGTGCCAGCAGTTTACAACGAGCGGGAGGGTCCTACGAGCAGTACTTC | CASSLQRAGGSYEQYF
TRBJ1-2 | TRBD1 | few | TRBV6-1 | 13 | TGTGCCAGCAGCGAGGACAGGTACTATGGCTACACCTTC | CASSEDRYYGYTF
TRBJ2-1 | TRBD1 | . | TRBV5-6 | 16 | TGTGCCAGCAGCTTGAAGACAGGGGCGCTTAGCAATGAGCAGTTCTTC | CASSLKTGALSNEQFF
TRBJ2-7 | TRBD2 | . | TRBV19 | 15 | TGTGCCAGTAGTATTACCCGGACTAGCGGCTACGAGCAGTACTTC | CASSITRTSGYEQYF
TRBJ1-1 | . | few | TRBV5-1 | 14 | TGCGCCAGCAGCTTGGCCATGGGACATGAAGAAGCTTTCTTT | CASSLAMGHEEAFF
TRBJ2-7 | . | few | TRBV7-9 | 15 | TGTGCCAGCAGCTCGGACTCCGGGCTGTTTCACGAGCAGTACTTC | CASSSDSGLFHEQYF
TRBJ2-2 | . | . | TRBV12-3/TRBV12-4 | 12 | TGTGCCAGCAGCCGACTAATCGGGGAGCTGTTTTTT | CASSRLIGELFF
TRBJ2-1 | . | many | TRBV29-1 | 10 | TGCAGCGTTGCCGACAATGAGCAGTTCTTC | CSVADNEQFF
TRBJ2-1 | TRBD2 | few | TRBV24-1 | 11 | TGTGCCACCAGGGGAAGCGGGACCCAGTTCTTC | CATRGSGTQFF
TRBJ2-7 | . | . | TRBV20-1 | 13 | TGCAGTGCTAGAGACGGGGATTTCTACGAGCAGTACTTC | CSARDGDFYEQYF
TRBJ2-1 | . | . | TRBV9 | 16 | TGTGCCAGCAGCGTAGATGGGAACCCCACCTACAATGAGCAGTTCTTC | CASSVDGNPTYNEQFF
TRBJ1-6 | . | few | TRBV27 | 15 | TGTGCCAGCAGTTTTCTCCGGGACAAGCCTTCACCCCTCCACTTT | CASSFLRDKPSPLHF
TRBJ2-7 | . | . | TRBV29-1 | 11 | TGCAGCGTTGAAGGGGCTCTCGAGCAGTACTTC | CSVEGALEQYF
TRBJ1-1 | . | . | TRBV12-3/TRBV12-4 | 14 | TGTGCCAGCACAGCGGGGGTTCTTAACACTGAAGCTTTCTTT | CASTAGVLNTEAFF
TRBJ2-2 | . | few | TRBV4-1 | 15 | TGCGCCAGCAGTCTATTTACTAGGGGAAGCGGGGAGCTGTTTTTT | CASSLFTRGSGELFF
TRBJ2-3 | . | . | TRBV11-1 | 15 | TGTGCCAGCAGCTACCTGCGGAGGGCCAGGGATACGCAGTATTTT | CASSYLRRARDTQYF
TRBJ2-1 | TRBD1 | . | TRBV5-1 | 12 | TGCGCCAGCGCACAGGGGTACAATGAGCAGTTCTTC | CASAQGYNEQFF
TRBJ2-5 | TRBD2 | . | TRBV20-1 | 17 | TGCAGTGCTAGAGACCTAGCTAGCGGGAGGGCCCATGAGACCCAGTACTTC | CSARDLASGRAHETQYF
TRBJ2-7 | TRBD1 | . | TRBV2 | 15 | TGTGCCAGCAGTCCCGGGACAGTAATCTCCTACGAGCAGTACTTC | CASSPGTVISYEQYF
TRBJ2-6 | TRBD2 | few | TRBV4-1 | 19 | TGCGCCAGCAGCTGGGCCAAAGCGGGAGCGTCCTCTGGGGCCAACGTCCTGACTTTC | CASSWAKAGASSGANVLTF
TRBJ2-7 | TRBD2 | few | TRBV7-6 | 18 | TGTGCCAGCAGCTTAGTCCCTCGCTCCCCGGGACTAAAGTACGAGCAGTACTTC | CASSLVPRSPGLKYEQYF
TRBJ2-5 | TRBD2 | . | TRBV5-1 | 14 | TGCGCCAGCAGCTTCGACGGGAGGCCCCCGGTCCAGTACTTC | CASSFDGRPPVQYF
TRBJ1-2 | . | few | TRBV4-1 | 12 | TGCGCCAGCAGCCAAGATCGGAGGGGCTACACCTTC | CASSQDRRGYTF
TRBJ1-1 | . | . | TRBV6-6 | 10 | TGTGCCAGCAGAGGACAGAAAGCTTTCTTT | CASRGQKAFF
TRBJ2-7 | TRBD1 | many | TRBV12-3/TRBV12-4 | 13 | TGTGCCAGCAGACCGACAGGGGGCGGCGAGCAGTACTTC | CASRPTGGGEQYF
TRBJ1-5 | . | few | TRBV12-3/TRBV12-4 | 14 | TGTGCCAGCAGTTTTCGGCAGGGGACTCAGCCCCAGCATTTT | CASSFRQGTQPQHF
TRBJ2-6 | . | . | TRBV27 | 16 | TGTGCCAGCAGTTCCTTGGGGTCTTCTGGGGCCAACGTCCTGACTTTC | CASSSLGSSGANVLTF
TRBJ2-1 | TRBD1 | . | TRBV4-1 | 14 | TGCGCCAGCGCGAACTGGGACAGCTACAATGAGCAGTTCTTC | CASANWDSYNEQFF
TRBJ2-7 | TRBD1 | . | TRBV27 | 15 | TGTGCCAGCAGTTTCGCCGACAGGGTACCCTACGAGCAGTACTTC | CASSFADRVPYEQYF
TRBJ2-1 | . | . | TRBV12-3/TRBV12-4 | 15 | TGTGCCAGCACGGATTGGGACGGATCCTACAATGAGCAGTTCTTC | CASTDWDGSYNEQFF
TRBJ2-3 | TRBD2 | few | TRBV12-3/TRBV12-4 | 16 | TGTGCCAGCAGTTTAGGACTAGCGGGAGATTCAGATACGCAGTATTTT | CASSLGLAGDSDTQYF